The clone carrying this T cell receptor (beta chain) turned up a few times. The CDR3 runs to 14 residues. Trimming shortened V by 5 bases and J by 0 bases, and 11 bases separated the two germline ends. Germline-derived CDR1 and CDR2 are MNHNS and SASEGT. The sample comes from a study of blood T cells in healthy people across ages. For the second PCR, which ran for roughly 7 to 11 cycles, a sample-barcoded 5' primer and a J-beta primer mix were used. Every sample produced at least 2.5 million CDR3-containing paired-end reads. TCRdb processed the 5' RACE reads anew with MiXCR; each CDR3 protein has one entry. Here the sample spans approximately 800,000 distinct CDR3 sequences, about 45% being singletons.

The source of this sequence is a man aged 80 or over in good health. The sequenced material came from blood. The V gene is TRBV6-1, the J gene TRBJ2-7, with D possibly being TRBD1 (5 bases). CDR3 DNA sequence: TGTGCCAGCAGTCCACACGACAGCTCCTACGAGCAGTACTTC. This codes for CASSPHDSSYEQYF.